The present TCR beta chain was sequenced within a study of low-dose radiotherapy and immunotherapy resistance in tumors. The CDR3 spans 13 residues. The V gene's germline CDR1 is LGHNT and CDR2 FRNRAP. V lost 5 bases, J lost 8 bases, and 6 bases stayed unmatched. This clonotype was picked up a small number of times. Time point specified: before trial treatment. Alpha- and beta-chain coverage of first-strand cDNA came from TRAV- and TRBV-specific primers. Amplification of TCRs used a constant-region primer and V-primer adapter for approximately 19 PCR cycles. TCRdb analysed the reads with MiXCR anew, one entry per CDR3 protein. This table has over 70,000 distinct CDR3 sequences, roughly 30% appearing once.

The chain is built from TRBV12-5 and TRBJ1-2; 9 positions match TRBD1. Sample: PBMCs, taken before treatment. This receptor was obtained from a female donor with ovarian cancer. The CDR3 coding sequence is TGTGCTAGTGGTGACCGGGACAGGGCGGGCTACACCTTC. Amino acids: CASGDRDRAGYTF. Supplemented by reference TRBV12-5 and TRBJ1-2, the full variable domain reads DARVTQTPRHKVTEMGQEVTMRCQPILGHNTVFWYRQTMMQGLELLAYFRNRAPLDDSGMPKDRFSAEMPDATLATLKIQPSEPRDSAVYFCASGDRDRAGYTFGSGTRLTVV.